These 29 T cell receptor beta chains were all obtained from the same sample, sequenced in a study of spatial heterogeneity in lung cancer. Documented time point: blood at routine non-recurrence follow-up after resection. TCRdb independently ran MiXCR on the 5' RACE reads; one entry per CDR3 protein. The table includes 35,000 to 45,000 distinct CDR3 sequences, 6% to 9.5% detected once. Sequences were derived from PBMCs, sampled at follow-up. The origin of the receptors is a male donor with early-stage non-small cell lung cancer.

This chain connects TRBV7-9 to TRBJ2-7; TRBD1 might be the D (7 bases). Germline V gene sequence: CDR1 SEHNR, CDR2 FQNEAQ (reference sequence). V was trimmed by 2 bases and J by 1 base, leaving 9 bases between them. The CDR3 loop spans 14 amino acids. CDR3 region: CASSLQGGSYEQYF. CDR3 bases: TGTGCCAGCAGCTTACAGGGGGGTTCCTACGAGCAGTACTTC.

In this sample, this clonotype turned up many times. The genes are TRBV20-1 and TRBJ2-3; D call uncertain. The CDR3 consists of 16 residues. Germline V gene lookup returns CDR1 DFQATT and CDR2 SNEGSKA (reference sequence). The V end lost 3 bases, the J end lost 0 bases, and 16 bases lay between the germline ends. CDR3 DNA: TGCAGTGCTAGTCCCTCAGAGTGGCTTAGCACAGATACGCAGTATTTT. It translates to CSASPSEWLSTDTQYF.

This clonotype came up many times. The chain carries TRBV14 and TRBJ1-3; D remains ambiguous. CDR3 length: 15 residues. The germline V gene encodes CDR1 SGHDN and CDR2 FVKESK. Trimming took 1 base from V and 1 from J, leaving 8 bases between them. The CDR3 sequence is CASSQVVLSGNTIYF. The CDR3 DNA follows: TGTGCCAGCAGCCAAGTGGTCCTTTCTGGAAACACCATATATTTT.

This clonotype was observed at least ten times. The rearrangement links TRBV7-9 to TRBJ1-1; TRBD1 might be the D (5 bases). This CDR3 has 14 residues. Looked up from germline, CDR1 is SEHNR and CDR2 is FQNEAQ (reference sequence). V was shortened by 3 bases and J by 4 bases, with 12 bases between the two germline ends. In DNA, the CDR3 is TGTGCCAGCAGCTTCGGGGGAGGGGTCACTGAAGCTTTCTTT. It codes for CASSFGGGVTEAFF.

This clonotype was found many times. The genes are TRBV5-5 and TRBJ2-5, with TRBD1 matching over 7 bases. Trimming cost V 5 bases and J 1 base; bases outside gene matches: 5. The CDR3 spans 14 residues. The germline V gene has CDR1 SGHKS and CDR2 YYEKEE (reference sequence). The CDR3 protein is CASRLTGIQETQYF. CDR3 sequence (DNA): TGTGCCAGCAGACTGACAGGGATCCAAGAGACCCAGTACTTC.

This clonotype was detected ten times or more. The V gene is TRBV2, the J gene TRBJ2-4, with D possibly matching TRBD1 (5 bases). V lost 2 bases and J lost 7, with 6 bases in between. The CDR3 runs to 12 residues. CDR1 and CDR2 from the germline V gene are SNHLY and FYNNEI. CDR3 coding DNA: TGTGCCAGCAGTGAACAGGGTAACATTCAGTACTTC. Translating gives CASSEQGNIQYF. Together with reference TRBV2 and TRBJ2-4, the CDR3 gives the full variable domain: EPEVTQTPSHQVTQMGQEVILRCVPISNHLYFYWYRQILGQKVEFLVSFYNNEISEKSEIFDDQFSVERPDGSNFTLKIRSTKLEDSAMYFCASSEQGNIQYFGAGTRLSVL.

In its sample, this clonotype was seen many times. The CDR3 nucleotides read TGTGCCAGCAGCCAACGGGGAGGGGACTATGAGCAGTTCTTC. Its translation is CASSQRGGDYEQFF. The J gene is TRBJ2-1, the V gene TRBV4-2, with 7 bases that match TRBD2. With 2 bases clipped from V and 8 bases from J, the junction kept 6 bases outside the gene matches. The germline gives CDR1 LGHNA, CDR2 YNFKEQ. The CDR3 spans 14 residues.

V gene TRBV18 combines with J gene TRBJ1-1; D remains ambiguous. Germline CDR1 is KGHSH and CDR2 is LQKENI. Between the trimmed V and J ends, which lost 3 bases and 1 base, there was a span of 9 bases. This CDR3 region has 14 residues. The CDR3 loop reads CASSPSSENTEAFF. CDR3 bases: TGTGCCAGCTCACCCAGTTCTGAGAACACTGAAGCTTTCTTT. The full variable domain, with the rest looked up from reference TRBV18 and TRBJ1-1, is NAGVMQNPRHLVRRRGQEARLRCSPMKGHSHVYWYRQLPEEGLKFMVYLQKENIIDESGMPKERFSAEFPKEGPSILRIQQVVRGDSAAYFCASSPSSENTEAFFGQGTRLTVV.

This clonotype was detected only a few times. V usage is TRBV7-6 and J usage is TRBJ1-4, with D hard to call. Germline CDR1 reads SGHVS; CDR2 reads FNYEAQ. The CDR3 spans 19 residues. The V end was cut by 0 bases, the J end by 0 bases, with 17 bases between. This CDR3 is CASSLAGRPRISTNEKLFF. DNA of the CDR3: TGTGCCAGCAGCTTAGCGGGAAGGCCCCGGATATCAACTAATGAAAAACTGTTTTTT.

Only a few counts were recorded for this clonotype. The genes are TRBV15 and TRBJ2-1; TRBD1 matches at 8 bases. Germline V gene sequence: CDR1 LNHNV, CDR2 YYDKDF (reference sequence). Trimming took 3 bases from V and 0 from J; bases not matched to a gene: 4. The CDR3 runs to 16 residues. In DNA form, the CDR3 reads TGTGCCACCAGCAGGGAAGGGACAGGCTCCTACAATGAGCAGTTCTTC. Its translation is CATSREGTGSYNEQFF.

This clonotype has ten or more counts. This chain connects TRBV10-3 to TRBJ2-3; 12 nucleotides align to TRBD2. The CDR3 totals 19 residues. V dropped 0 bases and J dropped 2; count of bases not matched to a gene: 9. Germline V gene data show CDR1 as ENHRY and CDR2 as SYGVKD. The CDR3 DNA reads as TGTGCCATCAGTGAGTCGACGGGACTAGCGGGTGACAACACAGATACGCAGTATTTT. Protein sequence: CAISESTGLAGDNTDTQYF.

There are many counts of this clonotype. DNA for the CDR3: TGTGCCACCCGGGACAGGGAGGGCGAGCAGTACTTC. It is translated as CATRDREGEQYF. J is TRBJ2-7 and V is TRBV10-3; 9 bases are a match to TRBD1. Germline CDR1 and CDR2: ENHRY and SYGVKD. J gave up 6 bases and V 10 bases, and 7 bases lay outside the gene matches. The CDR3 length is 12 residues.

As to this clonotype: This may be a read error: a much more frequent sequence differs by one nucleotide. The V gene is TRBV5-1, the J gene TRBJ1-2; no clear D gene. The CDR3 spans 13 residues. Germline V gene sequence: CDR1 SGHRS, CDR2 YFSETQ. CDR3 sequence (DNA): TGCGCCAGCAGAGAAGGTTTTAACTATGACTACACCTTC. Its protein is CASREGFNYDYTF.

This clonotype was picked up many times. The rearrangement uses TRBV7-9 and TRBJ2-3; D is uncertain. The CDR3 contains 12 residues. CDR1 is SEHNR, CDR2 FQNEAQ, per germline (reference sequence). V was clipped by 6 bases and J by 2 bases, with 6 bases between them. The CDR3 loop reads CASRRTTDTQYF. The CDR3 nucleotides are TGTGCCAGCAGAAGGACCACAGATACGCAGTATTTT. The whole variable domain, filled in from reference TRBV7-9 and TRBJ2-3, reads DTGVSQNPRHKITKRGQNVTFRCDPISEHNRLYWYRQTLGQGPEFLTYFQNEAQLEKSRLLSDRFSAERPKGSFSTLEIQRTEQGDSAMYLCASRRTTDTQYFGPGTRLTVL.

This clonotype was seen ten or more times. The chain employs TRBV7-8 and TRBJ2-2; D may be TRBD2 (7 bases). The CDR3 has 16 amino acids. Germline V gene sequence: CDR1 SGHVS, CDR2 FQNEAQ. V was trimmed by 0 bases and J by 2 bases, leaving 10 bases between them. The CDR3 DNA reads TGTGCCAGCAGCTTAGCGGGGGGGCTTAACACCGGGGAGCTGTTTTTT. This codes for CASSLAGGLNTGELFF.

This clonotype was detected ten times or more. This chain links TRBV25-1 with TRBJ2-1; 7 nucleotides match TRBD1. The junction had 3 bases not matched to a gene; V was cut back by 3 bases and J by 7 bases. CDR1 is MGHDK, CDR2 SYGVNS, per germline. The CDR3 consists of 13 residues. CDR3 sequence reads: CASSDTDRNEQFF. Written as DNA, the CDR3 is TGTGCCAGCAGTGATACGGACAGGAATGAGCAGTTCTTC. Based on the CDR3 plus reference TRBV25-1 and TRBJ2-1, the full variable domain is EADIYQTPRYLVIGTGKKITLECSQTMGHDKMYWYQQDPGMELHLIHYSYGVNSTEKGDLSSESTVSRIRTEHFPLTLESARPSHTSQYLCASSDTDRNEQFFGPGTRLTVL.

This clonotype occurred many times. This chain joins TRBV5-3 and TRBJ1-6, with D unclear. TRBV5-3 is designated an ORF whose function remains uncertain. There are 14 residues in the CDR3. The V end lost 1 base, the J end lost 10 bases, and 12 bases lay between the germline ends. CDR3 nucleotides: TGTGCCAGAAGCTTGCGTGTGTTCTGCTCACCCCTCCACTTT. Translated: CARSLRVFCSPLHF.

The sample holds many counts of this clonotype. The chain carries TRBV7-9 and TRBJ1-2, with no clear D. This CDR3 spans 15 amino acids. V shed 6 bases and J shed 0 bases, with 14 bases lying between them. The V gene's germline CDR1 is SEHNR and CDR2 FQNEAQ (reference sequence). CDR3 sequence: CASSPSSGSNYGYTF. The DNA of the CDR3 is TGTGCCAGCAGTCCATCTAGCGGGTCTAACTATGGCTACACCTTC.

This clonotype was seen at least ten times. The chain links TRBV12-3 or TRBV12-4 to TRBJ2-1, with a tentative D call TRBD2 (5 bases). The CDR3 extends over 14 amino acids. Trimming pared 3 bases from V and 5 bases from J, leaving 11 bases between. CDR3 DNA sequence: TGTGCCAGCAGTTTTTTTGCGGGTCACAATGAGCAGTTCTTC. Translated: CASSFFAGHNEQFF.

Ten or more counts support this clonotype. This chain links TRBV7-2 with TRBJ2-3; D is unclear. CDR1 and CDR2 from the germline V gene are SGHTA and FQGNSA. This CDR3 region has 14 residues. Trimming took off 5 bases at V and 1 base at J, with 10 bases between the two ends. In DNA form, the CDR3 reads TGTGCCAGCAGCCGGATAATAGGCACAGATACGCAGTATTTT. Its translation is CASSRIIGTDTQYF.

This clonotype was recorded at least ten times. The genes are TRBV20-1 and TRBJ2-1; no firm D call. V lost 4 bases and J 5 bases, leaving 15 bases between the germline ends. The CDR3 extends over 14 amino acids. The V gene's germline CDR1 is DFQATT and CDR2 SNEGSKA (reference sequence). CDR3 bases: TGCAGTGCTAAAAGCCAGCGTAGGAACAATGAGCAGTTCTTC. Its protein is CSAKSQRRNNEQFF.

This clonotype was observed at least ten times. The genes are TRBV30 and TRBJ2-7; 12 nucleotides agree with TRBD2. The CDR3 consists of 15 residues. V was pared by 2 bases and J by 4 bases, with 6 bases of the junction left unmatched. The germline V gene encodes CDR1 GTSNPN and CDR2 SVGIG (reference sequence). This CDR3 reads CAWSPTSGGVYEQYF. The DNA for the CDR3 is TGTGCCTGGAGTCCGACTAGCGGGGGTGTTTACGAGCAGTACTTC. The full variable domain, its missing parts supplied by reference TRBV30 and TRBJ2-7, is SQTIHQWPATLVQPVGSPLSLECTVEGTSNPNLYWYRQAAGRGLQLLFYSVGIGQISSEVPQNLSASRPQDRQFILSSKKLLLSDSGFYLCAWSPTSGGVYEQYFGPGTRLTVT.

This clonotype was recorded many times. The J gene is TRBJ2-5, the V gene TRBV19; D may match TRBD1 or TRBD2 (5 bases each). The germline V gene encodes CDR1 LNHDA and CDR2 SQIVND (reference sequence). V was clipped by 6 bases and J by 3 bases, with 11 bases between them. The CDR3 is 13 residues long. DNA for the CDR3: TGTGCCAGTAGACGGGACCAAAAAGAGACCCAGTACTTC. It encodes CASRRDQKETQYF.

This clonotype was observed many times. The V and J genes are TRBV6-1 and TRBJ2-7; TRBD1 matches at 7 bases. CDR3 length: 15 amino acids. In germline, CDR1 is MNHNS, CDR2 SASEGT. V shed 4 bases and J 0 bases; nucleotides not matched to a gene: 6. The CDR3 spells CASSGLTGSSYEQYF. In DNA form, the CDR3 reads TGTGCCAGCAGTGGATTGACAGGGAGCTCCTACGAGCAGTACTTC.

This clonotype was seen repeatedly, ten times or more. The V and J genes are TRBV11-2 and TRBJ2-2; 7 bases are shared with TRBD2. Germline-derived CDR1 and CDR2 are SGHAT and FQNNGV. This CDR3 is 15 amino acids long. V lost 4 bases to trimming and J lost 7 bases; unmatched junction nucleotides: 9. In DNA, the CDR3 is TGTGCCAGCAGCTCTGCCGGGACTATTGTCGGGGAGCTGTTTTTT. Residues: CASSSAGTIVGELFF.

The sample holds a few counts of this clonotype. The chain carries TRBV30 and TRBJ2-3; weak D call: TRBD2 (5 bases). Per germline, CDR1 GTSNPN and CDR2 SVGIG (reference sequence). This CDR3 is 11 amino acids long. V lost 5 bases and J 4 bases, leaving 7 bases between the germline ends. The CDR3 protein is CAWAGADTQYF. The CDR3 DNA sequence: TGTGCCTGGGCCGGGGCAGATACGCAGTATTTT.

This clonotype occurred many times. J is TRBJ2-6 and V is TRBV20-1, with D unclear. Trimming took 6 bases from V and 2 from J, leaving 11 bases between them. Looked up from germline, CDR1 is DFQATT and CDR2 is SNEGSKA (reference sequence). This CDR3 is 14 amino acids long. Here the CDR3 reads CSAPANTGANVLTF. CDR3 nucleotides: TGCAGTGCCCCCGCAAACACTGGGGCCAACGTCCTGACTTTC.

This clonotype was counted ten times or more. J is TRBJ2-2 and V is TRBV11-2, with 9 bases matching TRBD1. The junction had 10 bases not matched to a gene; V was cut back by 5 bases and J by 6 bases. CDR3 size: 16 residues. Germline CDR1 is SGHAT and CDR2 is FQNNGV. The CDR3 reads CASSPQGQGLAGELFF. The DNA of the CDR3 is TGTGCCAGCAGCCCCCAAGGACAGGGGCTAGCCGGGGAGCTGTTTTTT. The full variable domain, completed using reference TRBV11-2 and TRBJ2-2, is EAGVAQSPRYKIIEKRQSVAFWCNPISGHATLYWYQQILGQGPKLLIQFQNNGVVDDSQLPKDRFSAERLKGVDSTLKIQPAKLEDSAVYLCASSPQGQGLAGELFFGEGSRLTVL.

The chain is built from TRBV6-1 and TRBJ1-3; the match to TRBD1 covers 7 bases. CDR1 and CDR2 (germline): MNHNS, SASEGT. The CDR3 totals 15 residues. Unmatched junction bases numbered 7, after V lost 3 bases and J lost 5 bases. The CDR3 sequence: CASSEAGGHRNTIYF. In DNA form, the CDR3 reads TGTGCCAGCAGTGAGGCAGGGGGGCATCGAAACACCATATATTTT.